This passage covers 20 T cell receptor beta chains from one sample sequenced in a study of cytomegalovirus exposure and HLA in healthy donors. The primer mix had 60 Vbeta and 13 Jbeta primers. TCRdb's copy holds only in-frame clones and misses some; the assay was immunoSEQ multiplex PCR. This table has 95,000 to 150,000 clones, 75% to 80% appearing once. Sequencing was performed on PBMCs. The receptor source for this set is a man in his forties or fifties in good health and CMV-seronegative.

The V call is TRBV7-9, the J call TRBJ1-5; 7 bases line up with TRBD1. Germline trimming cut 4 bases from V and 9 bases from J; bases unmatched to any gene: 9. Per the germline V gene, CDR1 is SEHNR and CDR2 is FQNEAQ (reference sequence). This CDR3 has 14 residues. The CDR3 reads CASSSQGSDTPQHF. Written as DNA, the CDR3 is TGTGCCAGCAGCTCACAGGGGTCGGATACGCCCCAGCATTTT.

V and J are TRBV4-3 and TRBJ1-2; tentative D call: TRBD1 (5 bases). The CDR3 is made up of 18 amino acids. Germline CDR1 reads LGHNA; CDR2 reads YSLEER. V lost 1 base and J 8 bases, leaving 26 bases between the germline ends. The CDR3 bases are TGCGCCAGCAGCCAAGTTTTTTCGGATATAGAACCAGGGTTCGGCTACACCTTC. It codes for CASSQVFSDIEPGFGYTF.

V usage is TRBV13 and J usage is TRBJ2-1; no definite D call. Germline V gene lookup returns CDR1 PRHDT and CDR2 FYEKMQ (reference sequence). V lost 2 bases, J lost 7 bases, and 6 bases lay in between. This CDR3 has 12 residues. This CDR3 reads CASSLTENEQFF. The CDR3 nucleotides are TGTGCCAGCAGCTTAACTGAGAATGAGCAGTTCTTC.

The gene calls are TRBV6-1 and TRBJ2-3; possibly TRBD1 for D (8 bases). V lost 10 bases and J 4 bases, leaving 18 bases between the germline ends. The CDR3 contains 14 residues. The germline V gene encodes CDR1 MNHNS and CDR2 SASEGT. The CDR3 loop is CATRTGRVPDTQYF. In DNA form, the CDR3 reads TGTGCCACCCGGACAGGGAGGGTCCCAGATACGCAGTATTTT.

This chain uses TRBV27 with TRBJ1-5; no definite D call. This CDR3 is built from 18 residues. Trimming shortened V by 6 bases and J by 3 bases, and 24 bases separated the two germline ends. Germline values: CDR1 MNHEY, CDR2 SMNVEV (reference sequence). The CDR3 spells CASSRGLLAGVVNQPQHF. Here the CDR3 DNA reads TGTGCCAGCAGCCGTGGACTTTTGGCCGGGGTGGTCAATCAGCCCCAGCATTTT.

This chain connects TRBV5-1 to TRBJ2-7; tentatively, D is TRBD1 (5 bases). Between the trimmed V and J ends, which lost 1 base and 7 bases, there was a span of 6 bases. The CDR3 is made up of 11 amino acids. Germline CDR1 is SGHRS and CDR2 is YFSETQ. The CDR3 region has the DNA TGCGCCAGCAGCTTGAACAGGGAGCAGTACTTC. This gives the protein CASSLNREQYF. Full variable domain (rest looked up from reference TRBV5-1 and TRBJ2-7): KAGVTQTPRYLIKTRGQQVTLSCSPISGHRSVSWYQQTPGQGLQFLFEYFSETQRNKGNFPGRFSGRQFSNSRSEMNVSTLELGDSALYLCASSLNREQYFGPGTRLTVT.

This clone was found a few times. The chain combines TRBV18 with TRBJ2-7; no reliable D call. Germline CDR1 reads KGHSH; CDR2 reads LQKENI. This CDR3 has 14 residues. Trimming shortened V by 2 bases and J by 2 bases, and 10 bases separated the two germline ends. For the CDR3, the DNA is TGTGCCAGCTCACCAGCCTCACAAGCCTACGAGCAGTACTTC. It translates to CASSPASQAYEQYF.

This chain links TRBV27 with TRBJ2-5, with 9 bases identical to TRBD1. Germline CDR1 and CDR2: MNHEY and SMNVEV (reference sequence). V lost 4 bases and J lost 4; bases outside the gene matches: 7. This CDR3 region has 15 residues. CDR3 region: CASSSPGQGSETQYF. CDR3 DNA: TGTGCCAGCAGTTCCCCGGGACAGGGATCAGAGACCCAGTACTTC.

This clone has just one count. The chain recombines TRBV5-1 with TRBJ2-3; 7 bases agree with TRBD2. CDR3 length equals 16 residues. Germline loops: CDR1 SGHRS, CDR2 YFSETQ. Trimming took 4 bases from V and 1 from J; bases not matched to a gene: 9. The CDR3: CASSRGSGVGTDTQYF. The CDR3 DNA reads TGCGCCAGCAGCCGAGGGAGCGGGGTCGGCACAGATACGCAGTATTTT.

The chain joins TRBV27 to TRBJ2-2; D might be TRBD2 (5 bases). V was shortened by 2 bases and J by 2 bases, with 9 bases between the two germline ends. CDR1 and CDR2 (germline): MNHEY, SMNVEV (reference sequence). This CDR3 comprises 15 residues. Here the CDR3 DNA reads TGTGCCAGCAGTTTAAACGGGGAAAACACCGGGGAGCTGTTTTTT. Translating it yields CASSLNGENTGELFF.

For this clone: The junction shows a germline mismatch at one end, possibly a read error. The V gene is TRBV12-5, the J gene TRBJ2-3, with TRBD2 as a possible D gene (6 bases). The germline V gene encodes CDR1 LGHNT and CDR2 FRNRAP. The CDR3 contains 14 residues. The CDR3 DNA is TGTGCTAGTGATTTGGGCGGGGGCACAGATACGCAGTATTTT. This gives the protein CASDLGGGTDTQYF.

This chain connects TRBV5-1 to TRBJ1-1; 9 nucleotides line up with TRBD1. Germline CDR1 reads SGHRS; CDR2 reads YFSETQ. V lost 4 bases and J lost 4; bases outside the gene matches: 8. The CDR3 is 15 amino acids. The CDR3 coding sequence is TGCGCCAGCAGCGCCGGGACAGGGTCCTCCACTGAAGCTTTCTTT. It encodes CASSAGTGSSTEAFF.

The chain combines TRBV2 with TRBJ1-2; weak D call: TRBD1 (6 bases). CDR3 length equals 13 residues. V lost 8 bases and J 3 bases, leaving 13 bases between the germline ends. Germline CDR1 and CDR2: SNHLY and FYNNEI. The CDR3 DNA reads TGTGCCAGCGCAGACAGGCTCTACTATGGCTACACCTTC. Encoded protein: CASADRLYYGYTF.

CDR3 in DNA: TGTGCCAGTAGTCCCGGGACAGGGGCCACCGGGGAGCTGTTTTTT. Translation gives CASSPGTGATGELFF. The genes are TRBV19 and TRBJ2-2, with 10 bases identical to TRBD1. There are 15 residues in the CDR3. V lost 5 bases and J lost 4; bases outside the gene matches: 4. Per germline, CDR1 LNHDA and CDR2 SQIVND (reference sequence).

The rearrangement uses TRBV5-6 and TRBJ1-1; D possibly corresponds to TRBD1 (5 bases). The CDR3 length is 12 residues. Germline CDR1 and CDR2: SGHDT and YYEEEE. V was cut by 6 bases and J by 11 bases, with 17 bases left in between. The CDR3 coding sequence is TGTGCCAGCACCTCCGGGAGCAGGGTGGCTTTCTTT. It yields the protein CASTSGSRVAFF.

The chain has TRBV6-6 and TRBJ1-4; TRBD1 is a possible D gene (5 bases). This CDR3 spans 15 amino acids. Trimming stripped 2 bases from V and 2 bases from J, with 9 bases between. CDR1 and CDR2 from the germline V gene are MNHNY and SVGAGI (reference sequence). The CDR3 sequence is CASSYGGGTNEKLFF. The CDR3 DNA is TGTGCCAGCAGTTACGGGGGGGGGACTAATGAAAAACTGTTTTTT.

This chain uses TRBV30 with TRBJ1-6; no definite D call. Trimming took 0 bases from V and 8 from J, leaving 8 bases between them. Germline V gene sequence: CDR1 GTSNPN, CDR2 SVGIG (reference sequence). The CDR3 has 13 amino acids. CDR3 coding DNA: TGTGCCTGGAGTGTATTTGAGTATTCACCCCTCCACTTT. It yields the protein CAWSVFEYSPLHF.

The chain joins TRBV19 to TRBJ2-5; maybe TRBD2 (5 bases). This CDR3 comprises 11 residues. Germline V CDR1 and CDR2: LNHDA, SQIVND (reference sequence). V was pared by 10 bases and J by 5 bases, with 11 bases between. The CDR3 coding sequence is TGTGCCACTCGAGGGTGGGAGACCCAGTACTTC. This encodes CATRGWETQYF.

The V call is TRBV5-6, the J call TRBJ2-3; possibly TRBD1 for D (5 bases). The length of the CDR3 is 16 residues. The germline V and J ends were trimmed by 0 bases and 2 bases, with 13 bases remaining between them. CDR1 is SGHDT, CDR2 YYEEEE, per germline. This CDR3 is CASSLGTYRSTDTQYF. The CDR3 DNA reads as TGTGCCAGCAGCTTGGGGACATATCGGTCCACAGATACGCAGTATTTT.

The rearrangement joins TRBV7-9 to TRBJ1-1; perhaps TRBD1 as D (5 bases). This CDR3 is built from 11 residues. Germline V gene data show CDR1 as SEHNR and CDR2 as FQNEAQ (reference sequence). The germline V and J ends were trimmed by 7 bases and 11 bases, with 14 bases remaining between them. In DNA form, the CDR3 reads TGTGCCAGCATGATGGGGGGGTACGCTTTCTTT. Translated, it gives CASMMGGYAFF.